This T cell receptor (beta chain) was found in a study of T-cell memory formation after mild COVID-19. Trimming removed 2 bases at V and 2 bases at J, with 11 bases between. This CDR3 has 15 amino acids. Germline-derived CDR1 and CDR2 are SGHTA and FQGTGA. Notes on this clonotype: Its target is not known.

Findings of the study overall: CD4+ contracting clones were mainly CM and EM; CD8+ ones, EMRA. Some SARS-CoV-2-responding clones were already detected in memory before infection.

TCRdb recomputed calls from the 5' RACE reads with MiXCR, one row per CDR3 protein. This table has some 210,000 distinct CDR3 sequences, roughly 27% appearing once. The source material was PBMCs or a T cell subset sorted from them (not recorded which). The chain couples TRBV7-3 to TRBJ2-3, with D possibly matching TRBD1 (6 bases). This clonotype was sampled from an adult woman who had mild COVID-19 (a few samples of this study predate the infection). Cell type and time point are not known. CDR3 amino acids: CASSLQGISTDTQYF. The CDR3 bases are TGTGCCAGCAGCTTACAGGGGATATCCACAGATACGCAGTATTTT.